This passage covers 20 T cell receptor beta chains from one sample sequenced in a study of regulatory T cells in long-lasting Graves disease. Time point described: newly diagnosed GD, antithyroid drugs for less than 3 months. The TCR library was prepared using RNA isolated from PBMCs. According to the study, TCR beta libraries were built with iRepertoire HTBI primers and CDR3-region Arm-PCR. A single record per CDR3 protein comes from TCRdb applying MiXCR to the multiplex PCR reads. Among some 460,000 distinct CDR3 sequences listed, 16% were seen once. The sample was also reused in another study, on T cells in Graves' hyperthyroidism and ophthalmopathy.

The sequencing here drew on peripheral blood mononuclear cells (PBMCs), taken at new diagnosis, from a patient treated with antithyroid drugs. These receptors originate from a man aged 35 to 55 with Graves disease.

This clonotype showed up many times. V is TRBV11-2 and J is TRBJ2-3, with 7 nucleotides matching TRBD2. The germline gives CDR1 SGHAT, CDR2 FQNNGV. The V segment lost 1 base and the J segment 2 bases; nucleotides outside the gene matches: 6. The CDR3 sequence is 16 residues long. The CDR3: CASSLGRAGATDTQYF. CDR3 DNA sequence: TGTGCCAGCAGCTTAGGTAGGGCGGGAGCCACAGATACGCAGTATTTT.

At least ten counts were recorded for this clonotype. This chain connects TRBV2 to TRBJ2-6; no firm D call. This CDR3 contains 15 residues. Germline V gene lookup returns CDR1 SNHLY and CDR2 FYNNEI. Trimming took off 6 bases at V and 0 bases at J, with 9 bases between the two ends. CDR3 region: CASRGRYSGANVLTF. As DNA, the CDR3 is TGTGCCAGCAGGGGAAGATACTCTGGGGCCAACGTCCTGACTTTC.

The V call is TRBV12-3 or TRBV12-4, the J call TRBJ2-6; weak D call: TRBD1 (8 bases). The CDR3 spans 23 residues. The germline V and J ends were trimmed by 3 bases and 1 base, with 31 bases remaining between them. The CDR3 sequence is CASSFSTATGGTGFLSGANVLTF. The CDR3 DNA sequence: TGTGCCAGCAGTTTTTCAACCGCAACCGGGGGGACAGGCTTTTTATCTGGGGCCAACGTCCTGACTTTC.

The CDR3 region is CASSSFGSYNEQFF. The CDR3 nucleotides read TGTGCCAGCAGTTCCTTTGGGTCCTACAATGAGCAGTTCTTC. V and J are TRBV12-3 or TRBV12-4 and TRBJ2-1; D not certain. CDR3 length: 14 residues. V was clipped by 4 bases and J by 1 base, with 8 bases between them.

CDR3 region: CASSRGTSGRRTGELFF. The CDR3 region has the DNA TGTGCCAGCAGTCGAGGGACTAGCGGGAGGAGAACCGGGGAGCTGTTTTTT. J is TRBJ2-2 and V is TRBV2, with 15 bases identical to TRBD2. Germline assignment: CDR1 SNHLY and CDR2 FYNNEI. Germline trimming cut 5 bases from V and 5 bases from J; bases unmatched to any gene: 6. The CDR3 is 17 residues long.

This clonotype occurred many times. The chain uses TRBV7-9 and TRBJ2-3; TRBD2 is a possible D gene (5 bases). The CDR3 has 13 residues. The germline gives CDR1 SEHNR, CDR2 FQNEAQ (reference sequence). Between the trimmed V and J ends, which lost 2 bases and 5 bases, there was a span of 8 bases. CDR3 residues: CASSLTGIDTQYF. In DNA, the CDR3 is TGTGCCAGCAGCTTAACCGGGATAGATACGCAGTATTTT.

Many counts were recorded for this clonotype. The chain carries TRBV12-3 or TRBV12-4 and TRBJ1-5; D gene uncertain. The length of the CDR3 is 15 residues. Trimming pared 6 bases from V and 5 bases from J, leaving 17 bases between. The CDR3 here is CASSPSRRQHQPQHF. The CDR3 DNA reads as TGTGCCAGCAGCCCCTCCCGCAGGCAACATCAGCCCCAGCATTTT.

Comments on this clonotype: A clone one base away is much larger, so this may be a read error. The gene calls are TRBV28 and TRBJ2-7, with 12 bases fitting TRBD1. J was trimmed by 7 bases and V by 5 bases; bases with no gene match: 15. In germline, CDR1 is MDHEN, CDR2 SYDVKM. The CDR3 runs 17 residues. This chain's CDR3 is CASSGPFRDRGRNEQYF. CDR3 bases: TGTGCCAGCAGTGGCCCTTTCCGGGACAGGGGGCGTAATGAGCAGTACTTC.

This clonotype was counted at least ten times. A junction boundary mismatches the germline segment, possibly from a read error. The V call is TRBV5-1, the J call TRBJ2-1, with 10 bases identical to TRBD2. From germline, CDR1 is SGHRS and CDR2 YFSETQ. The CDR3 is made up of 16 amino acids. The CDR3 sequence: CASTSQREGSYNEQFF. CDR3 sequence (DNA): TGTGCCAGCACCTCTCAGCGGGAGGGCAGTTACAATGAGCAGTTCTTC.

Many counts were recorded for this clonotype. This sequence joins TRBV5-6 and TRBJ1-5; D unclear. CDR1 is SGHDT and CDR2 is YYEEEE in the germline V gene. The CDR3 has 14 residues. Trimming pared 2 bases from V and 4 bases from J, leaving 10 bases between. CDR3 nucleotide sequence: TGTGCCAGCAGCTTCGGGGTTCAAAATCAGCCCCAGCATTTT. It translates to CASSFGVQNQPQHF.

The chain recombines TRBV20-1 with TRBJ2-3; D ambiguous. Germline V gene data show CDR1 as DFQATT and CDR2 as SNEGSKA (reference sequence). The CDR3 covers 17 residues. V was cut by 1 base and J by 0 bases, with 17 bases left in between. The CDR3 loop reads CSARGLPSRSSTDTQYF. The CDR3 region has the DNA TGCAGTGCTAGAGGTCTTCCGTCCAGATCTAGCACAGATACGCAGTATTTT.

This clonotype has a count of ten or more. V gene TRBV12-3 or TRBV12-4 combines with J gene TRBJ2-1; 8 nucleotides line up with TRBD2. V was clipped by 5 bases and J by 4 bases; unmatched bases: 7. The CDR3 runs 15 residues. The CDR3 DNA is TGTGCCAGCAGTGGGGGGACTAGACCATACAATGAGCAGTTCTTC. Encoded protein: CASSGGTRPYNEQFF.

This clonotype was detected many times. This chain connects TRBV2 to TRBJ1-5; possible D gene TRBD1, 6 bases. The V gene lost 7 bases and the J gene lost 7 bases, with 20 bases spanning the gap. There are 15 residues in the CDR3. Germline loops: CDR1 SNHLY, CDR2 FYNNEI. CDR3: CASTPWRGEVQPQHF. The CDR3 region has the DNA TGTGCCAGCACCCCTTGGAGGGGGGAGGTCCAGCCCCAGCATTTT.

The chain carries TRBV19 and TRBJ2-2; D is undetermined. CDR1 and CDR2 from the germline V gene are LNHDA and SQIVND (reference sequence). Trimming removed 6 bases from V and 5 bases from J, with 13 bases in between. The CDR3 length is 14 residues. For the CDR3, the DNA is TGTGCCAGTAGAACCCAGCGCCCAACCGGGGAGCTGTTTTTT. Amino acids: CASRTQRPTGELFF.

This clonotype was recorded at least ten times. V gene TRBV7-9 combines with J gene TRBJ2-1, with D perhaps TRBD2 (5 bases). Germline CDR1 is SEHNR and CDR2 is FQNEAQ (reference sequence). CDR3 length: 13 residues. The germline V and J ends were trimmed by 7 bases and 2 bases, with 9 bases remaining between them. CDR3 residues: CASNLGTYNEQFF. CDR3 coding DNA: TGTGCCAGCAATCTCGGGACCTACAATGAGCAGTTCTTC.

There are a few counts of this clonotype. The gene calls are TRBV3-1 and TRBJ2-2; a possible D gene is TRBD2 (6 bases). V lost 5 bases to trimming and J lost 5 bases, with 9 bases between them. CDR3 length equals 13 residues. CDR1 and CDR2 from the germline V gene are LGHDT and YNNKEL (reference sequence). Here the CDR3 DNA reads TGTGCCAGCAGCGAGACTAGAACCGGGGAGCTGTTTTTT. It translates to CASSETRTGELFF.

The table lists this clonotype with many counts. The chain combines TRBV5-5 with TRBJ1-1, with 7 positions matching TRBD1. Germline V gene sequence: CDR1 SGHKS, CDR2 YYEKEE (reference sequence). CDR3 size: 17 residues. Unmatched junction bases numbered 14, after V lost 2 bases and J lost 4 bases. The CDR3 protein is CASSLQPYRGGRTEAFF. The CDR3 DNA is TGTGCCAGCAGCTTACAGCCTTACAGGGGAGGGCGCACTGAAGCTTTCTTT.

The chain couples TRBV30 to TRBJ2-7, with 8 bases that match TRBD1. With V trimmed by 4 bases and J by 6 bases, 2 bases remained unmatched. CDR1 and CDR2 from the germline V gene are GTSNPN and SVGIG (reference sequence). This CDR3 is built from 11 residues. CDR3 region: CAWTTGVEQYF. The CDR3 bases are TGTGCCTGGACGACAGGGGTCGAGCAGTACTTC.

The rearrangement links TRBV7-2 to TRBJ1-3, with 11 positions matching TRBD1. Germline values: CDR1 SGHTA, CDR2 FQGNSA. This CDR3 has 16 residues. Germline trimming cut 3 bases from V and 4 bases from J; bases unmatched to any gene: 5. The DNA for the CDR3 is TGTGCCAGCAGCTTCGGACAGGGGGCACGGGGAAACACCATATATTTT. Its translation is CASSFGQGARGNTIYF.

In this sample, this clonotype turned up many times. The gene calls are TRBV20-1 and TRBJ2-7, with 11 bases aligning to TRBD2. The germline V gene has CDR1 DFQATT and CDR2 SNEGSKA (reference sequence). Losses at the gene ends were 0 bases for V and 4 bases for J; bases not matched to a gene: 8. The CDR3 contains 16 residues. The CDR3 reads CSARDDYTSGGYEQYF. The CDR3 coding sequence is TGCAGTGCTAGAGATGATTACACTAGCGGGGGTTACGAGCAGTACTTC.